This T cell receptor (beta chain) comes out of a study of read filtering for tumor transcriptome and immune sequencing. Germline CDR1 reads ENHRY; CDR2 reads SYGVKD. V lost 6 bases, J lost 5 bases, and 6 bases stayed unmatched. The CDR3 spans 14 residues. In its sample, this clonotype was seen many times. Its antigen remains unidentified. The library was built from 400 to 500 ng RNA with molecular barcoded adaptors for alpha/delta and beta/gamma chains. TCRdb re-called the reads with MiXCR, one entry per CDR3 protein. The table shows around 140,000 distinct CDR3 sequences, with roughly an eighth occurring only once. Study-level points and caveats: The sorted CD138-negative fraction was a mixed bone marrow immune population, not purified T cells.

Sequencing was done on a sample of a population of CD138-negative cells sorted from bone marrow. The rearrangement joins TRBV10-3 to TRBJ1-1; 10 bases map to TRBD1. This TCR came from a donor aged 40 or over with multiple myeloma. CDR3 amino acids: CAISHGTGVTEAFF. The DNA for the CDR3 is TGTGCCATCAGCCACGGGACAGGGGTGACTGAAGCTTTCTTT.